This T cell receptor (delta chain) comes out of a study of γδ T cells in repeated Plasmodium falciparum infection listed by TCRdb under 2021. Notes on the research overall: The natural-infection arm enrolled Malian children exposed to intense seasonal malaria transmission, compared against age and gender matched Australian children. Roughly 5 malaria-naive U.S. adults underwent four controlled human malaria infections by bites from P. falciparum NF54-infected Anopheles stephensi mosquitoes over approximately 600 days. Samples from controlled-infection subjects were taken at baseline, just before selected infections, and 21 days after each infection. The gammadelta TCR repertoires from Mali were analysed in two ways: cross-sectionally during periods with no transmission, and longitudinally across episodes of acute febrile malaria. The study looked at how repeated Plasmodium falciparum infection shapes the human gammadelta T cell repertoire, using both natural infection in Mali and controlled human malaria infection. Broader findings and caveats from the paper: Vdelta2-negative gammadelta TCR repertoires from Malian children appeared more clonally expanded, less diverse and less shared than those of Australian children. Across time and infection, the Vgamma9/Vdelta2+ TCR repertoires showed a highly stable polyclonal makeup, with many TCRgamma sequences overlapping between individuals. The Malian cohort was drawn from a small rural village made up mostly of one ethnic group, which limits generalizability. Analysis of inter-individual variability in gammadelta T cell responses was limited by the small size of the controlled-infection cohort. Repeated controlled infections appeared to drive waves of new clonotype selection in Vdelta2-negative, largely Vdelta1+, gammadelta TCR repertoires.

The library came from multiplex PCR. TCRdb names Illumina MiSeq as the instrument used. From each sorted gammadelta T cell sample, both TCR gamma (TRG) and TCR delta (TRD) chains were sequenced. The paper's processing steps were these. The repertoire analyses drew on clonotype tree plots, the accumulated frequency of the top 20 clonotypes, and diversity index (DI) and D75 metrics. In TCRdb, clones were called once more from the public reads by CATT, and rows of identical DNA were later combined. The V and J calls reflect TCRdb's pipeline rather than the authors' work. The sample table lists tens of thousands of delta-chain clones, 0.95% to 1% of them with a count of one. More than 9% of the sample is taken by the ten largest. This clone has ten or more counts. The antigen it binds to is not known. No base quality values were provided; no much bigger clone lies one nucleotide off. V is clipped by 5 bases and J by 3 bases, and the sequence between their germline boundaries is 22 bases long. The germline V gene gives CDR1 as TSWWSYY and CDR2 as QGS. CDR3 length: 17 amino acids, cysteine to phenylalanine. Kept here is only the CDR3 DNA, which spans 51 bases and is read in frame from base 1.

For bulk TCR repertoire analysis, Vgamma9/Vdelta2+ and Vdelta2-negative gammadelta T cell populations were isolated by flow sorting from peripheral blood mononuclear cells. The sequencing input was gamma-delta T cells from blood. The sequence came from a pool of human donors (malaria-infected and uninfected, not separated). Recombination connected TRDV1 to TRDJ1; the D gene is perhaps TRDD3, on 6 matching bases. The sequence in DNA is TGTGCTCTTGGGCCCAGGACCGGTAGATACGGGGCCGATAAACTCATCTTT. Translated, this gives CALGPRTGRYGADKLIF.